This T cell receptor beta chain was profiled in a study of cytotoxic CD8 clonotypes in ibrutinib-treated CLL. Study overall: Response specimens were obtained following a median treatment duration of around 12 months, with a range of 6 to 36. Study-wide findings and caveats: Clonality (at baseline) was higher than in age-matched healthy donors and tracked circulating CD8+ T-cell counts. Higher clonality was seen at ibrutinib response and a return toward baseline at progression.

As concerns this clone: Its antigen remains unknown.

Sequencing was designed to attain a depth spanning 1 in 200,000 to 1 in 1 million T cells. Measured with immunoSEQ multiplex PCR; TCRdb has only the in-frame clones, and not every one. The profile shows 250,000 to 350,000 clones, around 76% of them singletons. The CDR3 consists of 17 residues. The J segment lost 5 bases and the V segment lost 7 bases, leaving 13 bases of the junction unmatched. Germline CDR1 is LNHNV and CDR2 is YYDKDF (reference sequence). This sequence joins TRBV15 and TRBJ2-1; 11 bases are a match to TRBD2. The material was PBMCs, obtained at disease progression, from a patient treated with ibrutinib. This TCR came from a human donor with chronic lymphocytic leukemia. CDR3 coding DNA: TGTGCCACCAAGGGACAGCTTCTAGCGGGGGGAAACAATGAGCAGTTCTTC. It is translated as CATKGQLLAGGNNEQFF.